Shown below are 21 T cell receptor beta chains from a single sample sequenced in a study of T cells after yellow fever vaccination. TCRdb processed the 5' RACE reads anew with MiXCR; each CDR3 protein has one entry. The table records 500,000 to 650,000 distinct CDR3 sequences, less than 20% of them present only once. Sequencing was performed on PBMCs, taken 5 to 6 days after the first yellow fever vaccination. Source of these receptors: a young man who received the YFV17D yellow fever vaccine.

At least ten counts were recorded for this clonotype. The V call is TRBV18, the J call TRBJ2-1, with D maybe TRBD1 (6 bases). Between the trimmed V and J ends, which lost 7 bases and 4 bases, there was a span of 14 bases. CDR1 and CDR2 from the germline V gene are KGHSH and LQKENI. There are 14 residues in the CDR3. CDR3 bases: TGTGCCAGCTTTGCCGGGACACCTTACAATGAGCAGTTCTTC. Amino acid sequence: CASFAGTPYNEQFF. Full variable domain (missing parts from reference TRBV18 and TRBJ2-1): NAGVMQNPRHLVRRRGQEARLRCSPMKGHSHVYWYRQLPEEGLKFMVYLQKENIIDESGMPKERFSAEFPKEGPSILRIQQVVRGDSAAYFCASFAGTPYNEQFFGPGTRLTVL.

In this sample, this clonotype turned up a few times. J is TRBJ2-1 and V is TRBV10-2; 7 nucleotides agree with TRBD2. The junction had 5 bases not matched to a gene; V was cut back by 3 bases and J by 3 bases. Germline assignment: CDR1 WSHSY and CDR2 SAAADI. The CDR3 covers 15 residues. CDR3 residues: CASSDPLAVYNEQFF. CDR3 DNA: TGCGCCAGCAGTGACCCCCTAGCGGTCTACAATGAGCAGTTCTTC.

The sample holds many counts of this clonotype. The V call is TRBV7-2, the J call TRBJ1-2, with 7 bases aligning to TRBD1. The length of the CDR3 is 13 residues. Unmatched junction bases numbered 8, after V lost 5 bases and J lost 8 bases. From germline, CDR1 is SGHTA and CDR2 FQGNSA. The CDR3 is CASSPRQGGGYTF. CDR3 bases: TGTGCCAGCAGCCCTAGGCAGGGGGGAGGCTACACCTTC.

The chain links TRBV2 to TRBJ2-2; tentative D call: TRBD1 (5 bases). Germline V CDR1 and CDR2: SNHLY, FYNNEI. Deletions cut 6 bases from V and 13 bases from J, with 21 bases between. There are 14 residues in the CDR3. CDR3 bases: TGTGCCAGCAGACCTCGGCTTGAGTCCCAGGGGCTGTTTTTT. Protein: CASRPRLESQGLFF. Using reference TRBV2 and TRBJ2-2 for the parts outside the CDR3, the full variable domain is EPEVTQTPSHQVTQMGQEVILRCVPISNHLYFYWYRQILGQKVEFLVSFYNNEISEKSEIFDDQFSVERPDGSNFTLKIRSTKLEDSAMYFCASRPRLESQGLFFGEGSRLTVL.

The chain is built from TRBV9 and TRBJ2-1, with unresolved D. V lost 0 bases and J 3 bases, leaving 7 bases between the germline ends. The CDR3 runs 14 residues. Germline values: CDR1 SGDLS, CDR2 YYNGEE. Written as DNA, the CDR3 is TGTGCCAGCAGCGTAGGGGGTGACTACAATGAGCAGTTCTTC. Translating gives CASSVGGDYNEQFF.

This clonotype was seen a few times. The chain joins TRBV19 to TRBJ2-3, with 9 bases matching TRBD1. The CDR3 consists of 14 residues. Germline trimming cut 8 bases from V and 7 bases from J; bases unmatched to any gene: 10. Germline CDR1 and CDR2: LNHDA and SQIVND (reference sequence). CDR3 in DNA: TGTGCCAGTGGACCGGGACAGGGTTTACATACGCAGTATTTT. This codes for CASGPGQGLHTQYF.

This chain connects TRBV5-1 to TRBJ2-1, with 9 nucleotides matching TRBD2. CDR3 length equals 15 residues. With 3 bases clipped from V and 6 bases from J, the junction kept 7 bases outside the gene matches. Germline V lookup: CDR1 SGHRS, CDR2 YFSETQ. The CDR3 sequence: CASSSAGGQINEQFF. The CDR3 nucleotides read TGCGCCAGCAGCTCTGCGGGGGGGCAGATCAATGAGCAGTTCTTC.

In its sample, this clonotype was seen a few times. The chain links TRBV21-1 to TRBJ2-1; the table names TRBD1, a call not compared with the DNA. TRBV21-1 counts as a pseudogene. The CDR3 contains 16 residues. CDR3 residues: CASSCRRDRVTNEQFF. The DNA of the CDR3 is TGTGCCAGCAGTTGCCGCCGGGACAGGGTAACCAATGAGCAGTTCTTC.

In its sample, this clonotype was seen a few times. The V gene is TRBV27, the J gene TRBJ2-1, with 8 nucleotides matching TRBD1. The CDR3 length is 15 residues. The V and J ends lost 2 bases and 8 bases, in that order; junction bases with no gene match: 8. The germline V gene encodes CDR1 MNHEY and CDR2 SMNVEV (reference sequence). Here the CDR3 DNA reads TGTGCCAGCAGTTTAGCAGGGGGCGCTTATTATGAGCAGTTCTTC. Amino acids: CASSLAGGAYYEQFF.

The chain is built from TRBV20-1 and TRBJ2-3, with no clear D. The CDR3 runs 16 residues. Trimming left V 6 bases short and J 0 bases short, with 19 bases between. Germline V gene lookup returns CDR1 DFQATT and CDR2 SNEGSKA (reference sequence). The CDR3 DNA reads as TGCAGTGCCCTCCCCATACCGCTTTCTAGCACAGATACGCAGTATTTT. It codes for CSALPIPLSSTDTQYF.

The J gene is TRBJ2-1, the V gene TRBV7-2, with D maybe TRBD1 (6 bases). This CDR3 contains 16 residues. The germline CDR1 and CDR2 sequences are SGHTA and FQGNSA. Trimming took off 5 bases at V and 3 bases at J, with 17 bases between the two ends. The CDR3 nucleotides read TGTGCCAGCAGCCTAACGTCGGGACAAGACTACAATGAGCAGTTCTTC. Amino acids: CASSLTSGQDYNEQFF.

Of note for this clonotype: Sequence at one end of the junction differs from germline and may be a read error. The chain has TRBV20-1 and TRBJ1-1; D remains ambiguous. The CDR3 length is 12 residues. Germline V gene data show CDR1 as DFQATT and CDR2 as SNEGSKA (reference sequence). Here the CDR3 reads CSAREGGTEAFF. The CDR3 DNA reads as TGCAGTGCCAGAGAGGGCGGCACTGAAGCTTTCTTT.

The chain recombines TRBV6-1 with TRBJ2-5; TRBD1 agrees at 8 bases. The CDR3 extends over 14 amino acids. Trimming took 5 bases from V and 5 from J; bases not matched to a gene: 7. Germline CDR1 reads MNHNS; CDR2 reads SASEGT. CDR3 region: CASSTGQGLETQYF. For the CDR3, the DNA is TGTGCCAGCAGTACCGGACAGGGTTTGGAGACCCAGTACTTC.

This chain links TRBV7-6 with TRBJ1-6; TRBD1 might be the D (5 bases). The length of the CDR3 is 13 residues. Trimming stripped 4 bases from V and 10 bases from J, with 11 bases between. Germline V gene data show CDR1 as SGHVS and CDR2 as FNYEAQ. CDR3 nucleotides: TGTGCCAGCAGCTGGGGGGAAAGGTCACCCCTCCACTTT. Translating gives CASSWGERSPLHF.

The V call is TRBV5-1, the J call TRBJ2-5; D gene ambiguous. Looked up from germline, CDR1 is SGHRS and CDR2 is YFSETQ. V was pared by 4 bases and J by 4 bases, with 23 bases between. The CDR3 is 17 amino acids. The CDR3 sequence: CASSKRTNPLVPETQYF. The DNA of the CDR3 is TGCGCCAGCAGCAAACGTACCAACCCCCTGGTACCAGAGACCCAGTACTTC.

This clonotype was seen more than once but under ten times. J is TRBJ1-5 and V is TRBV15, with a possible D match to TRBD1 (6 bases). CDR1 is LNHNV, CDR2 YYDKDF, per germline (reference sequence). V lost 7 bases, J lost 5 bases, and 12 bases lay in between. This CDR3 contains 13 residues. The CDR3 is CATTLQGDQPQHF. The CDR3 coding sequence is TGTGCCACCACTTTACAGGGTGATCAGCCCCAGCATTTT.

This clonotype was counted between two and nine times. This rearrangement joins TRBV6-2 or TRBV6-3 to TRBJ2-7, with a weak D call TRBD1 (6 bases). This CDR3 spans 11 amino acids. The V gene lost 8 bases and the J gene lost 2 bases, with 7 bases spanning the gap. Germline CDR1 is MNHEY and CDR2 is SVGEGT. The CDR3 DNA reads as TGTGCCAGCGGACAGACCTACGAGCAGTACGTC. This gives the protein CASGQTYEQYV.

CDR3 in DNA: TGTGCCAGCAGCCCCCAAATCGCCGGCCAAGAGACCCAGTACTTC. Its translation is CASSPQIAGQETQYF. V and J are TRBV7-2 and TRBJ2-5, with D unclear. In germline, CDR1 is SGHTA, CDR2 FQGNSA. The V and J ends lost 5 bases and 1 base respectively, with 14 bases between them. CDR3 length equals 15 residues.

This clonotype occurred a few times. The chain uses TRBV6-5 and TRBJ2-3, with TRBD1 matching 7 bases. The CDR3 covers 14 residues. J lost 3 bases, V lost 0 bases, and 0 bases had no gene match. Germline V gives CDR1 MNHEY, CDR2 SVGAGI. The CDR3: CASSYSGQTDTQYF. The CDR3 DNA follows: TGTGCCAGCAGTTACTCGGGACAGACAGATACGCAGTATTTT.

This clonotype has just a few counts. V is TRBV7-2 and J is TRBJ2-1, with 8 positions matching TRBD1. Unmatched junction bases numbered 8, after V lost 6 bases and J lost 1 base. Germline V gene data show CDR1 as SGHTA and CDR2 as FQGNSA. The CDR3 loop spans 16 amino acids. The CDR3 here is CASSSRDRSSYNEQFF. In nucleotides, the CDR3 is TGTGCCAGCAGTTCCCGGGACAGGAGTTCCTACAATGAGCAGTTCTTC.

This clonotype has a count of ten or more. The rearrangement uses TRBV12-3 or TRBV12-4 and TRBJ1-2; D is undetermined. Trimming took 7 bases from V and 4 from J, leaving 13 bases between them. This CDR3 region has 13 residues. In DNA form, the CDR3 reads TGTGCCAGCACCCCCAGGATGGGCTATGGCTACACCTTC. Translated: CASTPRMGYGYTF.